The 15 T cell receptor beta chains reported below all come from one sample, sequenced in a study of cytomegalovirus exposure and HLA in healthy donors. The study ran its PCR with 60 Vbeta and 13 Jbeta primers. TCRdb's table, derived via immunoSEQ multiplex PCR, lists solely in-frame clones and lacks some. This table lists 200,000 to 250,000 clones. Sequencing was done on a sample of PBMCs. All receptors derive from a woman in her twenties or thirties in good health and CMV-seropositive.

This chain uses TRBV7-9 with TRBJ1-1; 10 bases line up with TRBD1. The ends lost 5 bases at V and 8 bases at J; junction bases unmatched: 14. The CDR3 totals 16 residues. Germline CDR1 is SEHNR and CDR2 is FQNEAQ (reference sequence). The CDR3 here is CASSHRDRGINQEAFF. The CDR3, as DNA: TGTGCCAGCAGCCACCGGGACAGGGGTATTAACCAGGAAGCTTTCTTT. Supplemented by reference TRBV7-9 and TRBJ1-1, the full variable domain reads DTGVSQNPRHKITKRGQNVTFRCDPISEHNRLYWYRQTLGQGPEFLTYFQNEAQLEKSRLLSDRFSAERPKGSFSTLEIQRTEQGDSAMYLCASSHRDRGINQEAFFGQGTRLTVV.

CDR3 DNA sequence: TGTGCCAGCAGTCTTGGTCCGGGGAGGGAGACCCAGTACTTC. It translates to CASSLGPGRETQYF. J is TRBJ2-5 and V is TRBV28, with D tentatively TRBD2 (6 bases). From germline, CDR1 is MDHEN and CDR2 SYDVKM. This CDR3 has 14 amino acids. Deletions cut 5 bases from V and 5 bases from J, with 15 bases between.

The CDR3 sequence is CASSLSGGTEAFF. CDR3 bases: TGTGCCAGCAGTTTATCAGGGGGCACTGAAGCTTTCTTT. The chain couples TRBV27 to TRBJ1-1; maybe TRBD1 (6 bases). Trimming took 0 bases from V and 4 from J, leaving 6 bases between them. The CDR3 is made up of 13 amino acids. Germline V lookup: CDR1 MNHEY, CDR2 SMNVEV (reference sequence).

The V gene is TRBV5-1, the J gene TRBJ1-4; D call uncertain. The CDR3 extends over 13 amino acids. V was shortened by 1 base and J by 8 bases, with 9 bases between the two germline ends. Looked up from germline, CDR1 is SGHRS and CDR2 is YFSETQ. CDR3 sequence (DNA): TGCGCCAGCAGCTTGTTAGCAGAGGAAAAACTGTTTTTT. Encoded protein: CASSLLAEEKLFF.

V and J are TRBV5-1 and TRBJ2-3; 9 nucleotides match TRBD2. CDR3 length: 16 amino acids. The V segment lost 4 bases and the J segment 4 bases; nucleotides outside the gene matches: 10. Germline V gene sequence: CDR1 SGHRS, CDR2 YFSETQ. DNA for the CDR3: TGCGCCAGCAGCCCCCGGAGTAGCGGGAGATCAGATACGCAGTATTTT. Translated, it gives CASSPRSSGRSDTQYF.

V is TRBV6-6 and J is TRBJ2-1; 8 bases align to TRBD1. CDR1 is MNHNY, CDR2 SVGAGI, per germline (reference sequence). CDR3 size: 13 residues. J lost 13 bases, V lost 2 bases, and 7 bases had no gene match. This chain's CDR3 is CASSYPGQGKQFF. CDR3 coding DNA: TGTGCCAGCAGTTACCCCGGACAGGGCAAACAGTTCTTC.

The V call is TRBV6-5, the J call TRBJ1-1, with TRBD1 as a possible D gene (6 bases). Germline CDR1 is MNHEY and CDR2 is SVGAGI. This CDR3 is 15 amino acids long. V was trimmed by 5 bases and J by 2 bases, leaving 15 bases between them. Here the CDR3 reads CASSRGGRGNTEAFF. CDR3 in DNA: TGTGCCAGCAGTAGAGGGGGAAGGGGTAACACTGAAGCTTTCTTT.

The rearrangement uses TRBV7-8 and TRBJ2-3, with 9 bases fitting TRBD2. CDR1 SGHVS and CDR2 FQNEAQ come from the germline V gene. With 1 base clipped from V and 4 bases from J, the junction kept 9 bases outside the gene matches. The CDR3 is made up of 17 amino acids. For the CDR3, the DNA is TGTGCCAGCAGCTTAGAATTGGCGGGGGGGCCCCCAGATACGCAGTATTTT. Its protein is CASSLELAGGPPDTQYF.

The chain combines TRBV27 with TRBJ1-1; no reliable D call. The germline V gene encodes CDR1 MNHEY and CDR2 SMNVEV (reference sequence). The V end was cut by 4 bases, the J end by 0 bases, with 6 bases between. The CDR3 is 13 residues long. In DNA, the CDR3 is TGTGCCAGCAGTTGGGGAGTGAACACTGAAGCTTTCTTT. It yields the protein CASSWGVNTEAFF.

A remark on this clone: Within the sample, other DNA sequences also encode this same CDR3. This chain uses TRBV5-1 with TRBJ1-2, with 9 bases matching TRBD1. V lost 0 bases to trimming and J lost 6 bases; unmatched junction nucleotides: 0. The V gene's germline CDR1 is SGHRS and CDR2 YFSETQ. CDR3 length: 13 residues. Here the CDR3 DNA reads TGCGCCAGCAGCTTGGGACAGGGGGATGGCTACACCTTC. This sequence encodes CASSLGQGDGYTF.

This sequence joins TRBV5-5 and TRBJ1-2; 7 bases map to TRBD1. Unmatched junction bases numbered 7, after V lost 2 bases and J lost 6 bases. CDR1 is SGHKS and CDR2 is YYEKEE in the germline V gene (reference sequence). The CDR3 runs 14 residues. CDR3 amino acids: CASSFRQGGDGYTF. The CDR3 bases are TGTGCCAGCAGCTTTAGACAGGGCGGTGATGGCTACACCTTC.

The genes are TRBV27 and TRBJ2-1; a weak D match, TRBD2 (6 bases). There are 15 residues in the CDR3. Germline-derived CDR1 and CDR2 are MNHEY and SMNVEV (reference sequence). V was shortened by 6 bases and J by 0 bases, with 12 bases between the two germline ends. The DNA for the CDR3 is TGTGCCAGCAGAATCGGGAGTAGCTCCTACAATGAGCAGTTCTTC. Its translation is CASRIGSSSYNEQFF.

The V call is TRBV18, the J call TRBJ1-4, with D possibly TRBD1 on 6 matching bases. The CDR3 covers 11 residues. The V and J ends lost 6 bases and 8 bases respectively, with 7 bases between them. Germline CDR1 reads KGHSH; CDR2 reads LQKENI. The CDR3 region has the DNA TGTGCCAGCTCCGACAGGGAAAAACTGTTTTTT. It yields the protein CASSDREKLFF.

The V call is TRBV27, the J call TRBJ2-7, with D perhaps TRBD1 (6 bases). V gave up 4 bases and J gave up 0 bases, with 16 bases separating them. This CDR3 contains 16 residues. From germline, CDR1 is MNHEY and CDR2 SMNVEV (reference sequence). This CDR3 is CASSWSPQGSSYEQYF. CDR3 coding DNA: TGTGCCAGCAGTTGGTCCCCTCAGGGGTCCTCCTACGAGCAGTACTTC.

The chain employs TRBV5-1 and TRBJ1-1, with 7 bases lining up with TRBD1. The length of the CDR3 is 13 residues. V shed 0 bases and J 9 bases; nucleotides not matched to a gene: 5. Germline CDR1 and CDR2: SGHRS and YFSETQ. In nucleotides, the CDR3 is TGCGCCAGCAGCTTGGCCGACAGGGAAAAAGCTTTCTTT. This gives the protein CASSLADREKAFF. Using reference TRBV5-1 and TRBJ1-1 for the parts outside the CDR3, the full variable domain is KAGVTQTPRYLIKTRGQQVTLSCSPISGHRSVSWYQQTPGQGLQFLFEYFSETQRNKGNFPGRFSGRQFSNSRSEMNVSTLELGDSALYLCASSLADREKAFFGQGTRLTVV.